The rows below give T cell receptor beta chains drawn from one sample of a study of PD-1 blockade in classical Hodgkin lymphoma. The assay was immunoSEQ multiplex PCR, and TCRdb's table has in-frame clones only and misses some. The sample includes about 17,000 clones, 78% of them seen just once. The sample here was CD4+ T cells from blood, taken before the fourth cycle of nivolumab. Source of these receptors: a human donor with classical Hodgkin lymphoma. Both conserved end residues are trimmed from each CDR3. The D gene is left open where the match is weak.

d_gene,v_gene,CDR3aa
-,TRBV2,ASSEPWRVNTGELF
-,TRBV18,ASSPGYGYT
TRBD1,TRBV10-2,ASRGQGRGTEAF
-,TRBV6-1,ASQDSWDTEAF
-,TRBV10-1,ASRSGGGYEKAF
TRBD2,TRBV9,ASSDRTSGRLNEQF
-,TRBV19,ASSGTRYSSQH
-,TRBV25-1,ASSTPGSNQPQH
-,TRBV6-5,ASSYSGRFNEQF
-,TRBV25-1,ASSGLSHNSYEQY
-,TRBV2,ASSEGAGELF
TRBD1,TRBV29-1,SVTTGGYEQY
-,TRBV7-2,ASTEGRGRETQY
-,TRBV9,ASSAGHQETQY
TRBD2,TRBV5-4,ASSLGRGGSNEQF
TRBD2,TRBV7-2,ASSPRTSELNTQY
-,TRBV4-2,ASSQPGEEDTQY
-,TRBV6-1,ASSEQNVFGTVATEAF
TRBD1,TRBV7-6,ASSLQGQVYGYT
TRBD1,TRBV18,ASSSQGGGYT
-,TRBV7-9,ASSSRGSGANVLT
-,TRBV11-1,ASSLVGGYNEQF
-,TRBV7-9,ASSLDGTGYSPLH
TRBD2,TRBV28,ASSLAGLADSGANVLT
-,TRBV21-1,ASSTNPRTTMWVI
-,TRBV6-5,ASRAYRRPDYEQY
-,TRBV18,ASSPLSRDSEQF
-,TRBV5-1,ASSPDGGYGYT
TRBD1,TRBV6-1,ASSEPGQGWFEQY
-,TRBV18,ASSLHTTDTQY
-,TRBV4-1,ASSLIRDGNSNQPQH
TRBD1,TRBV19,ASSRQGAGQPQH
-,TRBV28,ASTGATVSDTQY
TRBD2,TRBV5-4,ASSFRLAGSSTDTQY
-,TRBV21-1,ASSIGHRYEQY
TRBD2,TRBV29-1,SVAGSSGSSYEQY
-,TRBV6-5,ASSYSTVKGVETQY
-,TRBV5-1,ASSPRGAGKEETQY
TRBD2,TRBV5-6,ASSLPSGKDPGANVLT
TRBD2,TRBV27,ASKVGGRADGELF
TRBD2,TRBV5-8,ASSLFWTSGRGSQETQY
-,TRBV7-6,ASSIYNEQF
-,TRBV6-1,ASSERQGDTQY
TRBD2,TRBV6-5,ASSTLAGAGEQY
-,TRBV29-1,SVIVAGLADTQY
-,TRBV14,ASSQGNRVNTEAF
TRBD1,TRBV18,ASSEGQGTGQPQH
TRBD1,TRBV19,ASSKRGGWDRELYNEQF
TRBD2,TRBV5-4,ASSFRTSGTTDTQY
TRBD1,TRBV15,ATSRTGGNNQPQH
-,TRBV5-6,ASSTDLGGAGYT
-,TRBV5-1,ASSLVGGGPSYEQY